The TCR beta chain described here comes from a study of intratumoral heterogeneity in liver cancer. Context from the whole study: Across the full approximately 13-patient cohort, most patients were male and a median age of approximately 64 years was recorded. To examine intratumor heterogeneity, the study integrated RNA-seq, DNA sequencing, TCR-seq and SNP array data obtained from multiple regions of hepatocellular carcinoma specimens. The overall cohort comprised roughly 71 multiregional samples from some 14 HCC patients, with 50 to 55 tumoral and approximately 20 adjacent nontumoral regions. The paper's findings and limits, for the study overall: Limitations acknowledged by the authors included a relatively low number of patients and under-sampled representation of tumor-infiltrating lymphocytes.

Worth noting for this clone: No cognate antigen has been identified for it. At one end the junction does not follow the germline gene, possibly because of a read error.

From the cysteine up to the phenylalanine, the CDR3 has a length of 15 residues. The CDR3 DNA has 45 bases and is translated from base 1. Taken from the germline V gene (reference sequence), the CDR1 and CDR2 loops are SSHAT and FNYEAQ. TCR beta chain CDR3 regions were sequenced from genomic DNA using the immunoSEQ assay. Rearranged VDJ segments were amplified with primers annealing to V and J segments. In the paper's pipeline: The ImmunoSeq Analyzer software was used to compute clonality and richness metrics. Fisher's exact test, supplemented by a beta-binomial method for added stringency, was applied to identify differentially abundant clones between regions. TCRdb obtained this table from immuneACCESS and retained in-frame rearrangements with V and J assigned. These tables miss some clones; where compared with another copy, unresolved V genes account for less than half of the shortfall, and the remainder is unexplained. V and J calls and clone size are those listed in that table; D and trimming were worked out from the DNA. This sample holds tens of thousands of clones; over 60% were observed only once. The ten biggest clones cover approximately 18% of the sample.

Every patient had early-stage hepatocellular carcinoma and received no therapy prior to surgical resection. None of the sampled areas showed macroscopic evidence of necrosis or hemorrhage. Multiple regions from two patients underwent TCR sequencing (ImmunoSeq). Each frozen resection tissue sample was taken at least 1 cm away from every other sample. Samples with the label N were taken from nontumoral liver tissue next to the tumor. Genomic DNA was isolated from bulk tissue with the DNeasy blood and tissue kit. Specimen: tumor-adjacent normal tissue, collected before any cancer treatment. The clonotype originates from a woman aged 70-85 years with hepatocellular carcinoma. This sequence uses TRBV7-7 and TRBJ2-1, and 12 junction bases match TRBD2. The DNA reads TGTGCTAGCAGCGCCGGACTAGCGGGGAACAATGAGCAGTTCTTC. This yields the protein CASSAGLAGNNEQFF.